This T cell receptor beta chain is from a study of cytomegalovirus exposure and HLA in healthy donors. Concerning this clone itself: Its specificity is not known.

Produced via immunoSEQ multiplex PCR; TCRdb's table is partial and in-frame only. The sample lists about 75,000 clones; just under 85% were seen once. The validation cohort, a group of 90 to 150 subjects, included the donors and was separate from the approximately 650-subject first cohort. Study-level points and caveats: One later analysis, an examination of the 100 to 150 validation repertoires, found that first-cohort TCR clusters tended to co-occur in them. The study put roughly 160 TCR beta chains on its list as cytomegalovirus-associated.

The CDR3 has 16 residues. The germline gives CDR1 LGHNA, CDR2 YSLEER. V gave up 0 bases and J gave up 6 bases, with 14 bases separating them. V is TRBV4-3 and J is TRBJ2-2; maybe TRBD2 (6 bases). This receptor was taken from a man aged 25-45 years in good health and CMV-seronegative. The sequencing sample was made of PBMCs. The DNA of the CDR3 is TGCGCCAGCAGCCAAGATTTTCTAGGGGAGGCCGGGGAGCTGTTTTTT. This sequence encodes CASSQDFLGEAGELFF.